The 2 T cell receptor beta chains in this list originate from one sample, sequenced in a study of blood T cell repertoires in COVID-19. TCRdb's table, derived via immunoSEQ multiplex PCR, lists solely in-frame clones and lacks some. The sample shows under 400,000 clones, approximately 87% of them seen only once. The sample taken for sequencing was peripheral blood. The receptors originated from a woman between 25 and 40 years old with COVID-19, enrolled during active disease.

The chain joins TRBV2 to TRBJ2-4; TRBD2 matches at 7 bases. V gave up 2 bases and J gave up 0 bases; unmatched junction bases: 4. This CDR3 spans 16 amino acids. Germline assignment: CDR1 SNHLY and CDR2 FYNNEI. The CDR3 DNA follows: TGTGCCAGCAGTGAACGACTAGCCCTAGCCAAAAACATTCAGTACTTC. It yields the protein CASSERLALAKNIQYF.

This chain uses TRBV10-3 with TRBJ2-1; 8 nucleotides align to TRBD2. V was clipped by 2 bases and J by 7 bases; unmatched bases: 1. Germline assignment: CDR1 ENHRY and CDR2 SYGVKD. CDR3 size: 13 residues. CDR3 nucleotide sequence: TGTGCCATCAGTGAGGCTAGCGGGAATGAGCAGTTCTTC. Its protein product is CAISEASGNEQFF.